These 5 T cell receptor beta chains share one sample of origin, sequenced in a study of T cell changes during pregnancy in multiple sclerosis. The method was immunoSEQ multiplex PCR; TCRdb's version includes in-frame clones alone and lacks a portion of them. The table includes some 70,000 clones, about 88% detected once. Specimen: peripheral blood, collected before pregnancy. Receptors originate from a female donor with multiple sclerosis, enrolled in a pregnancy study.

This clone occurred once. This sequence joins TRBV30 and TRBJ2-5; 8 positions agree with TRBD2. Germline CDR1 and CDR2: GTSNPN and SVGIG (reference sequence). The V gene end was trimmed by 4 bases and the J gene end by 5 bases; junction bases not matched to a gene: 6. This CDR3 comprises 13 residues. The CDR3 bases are TGTGCCTGGACTAGCGGGTCAGGGGAGACCCAGTACTTC. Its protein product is CAWTSGSGETQYF. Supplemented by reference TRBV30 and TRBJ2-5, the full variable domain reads SQTIHQWPATLVQPVGSPLSLECTVEGTSNPNLYWYRQAAGRGLQLLFYSVGIGQISSEVPQNLSASRPQDRQFILSSKKLLLSDSGFYLCAWTSGSGETQYFGPGTRLLVL.

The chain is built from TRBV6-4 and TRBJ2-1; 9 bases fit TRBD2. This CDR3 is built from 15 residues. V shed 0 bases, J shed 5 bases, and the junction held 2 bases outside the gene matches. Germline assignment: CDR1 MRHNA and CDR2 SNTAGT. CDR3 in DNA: TGTGCCAGCAGTGACTCGACTAGCGGAGACAATGAGCAGTTCTTC. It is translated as CASSDSTSGDNEQFF.

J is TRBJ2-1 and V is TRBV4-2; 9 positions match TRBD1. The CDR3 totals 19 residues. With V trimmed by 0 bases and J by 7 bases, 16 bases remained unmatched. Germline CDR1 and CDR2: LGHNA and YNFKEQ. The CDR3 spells CASSQERLPGQGLWNEQFF. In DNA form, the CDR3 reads TGTGCCAGCAGCCAAGAAAGACTACCGGGACAGGGACTGTGGAATGAGCAGTTCTTC.

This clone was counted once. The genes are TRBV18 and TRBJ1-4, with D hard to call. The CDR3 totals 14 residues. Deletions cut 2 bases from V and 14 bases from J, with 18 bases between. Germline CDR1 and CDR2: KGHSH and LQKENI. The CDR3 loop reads CASSPGPPRMNLFF. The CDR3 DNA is TGTGCCAGCTCACCAGGTCCACCTAGAATGAATCTGTTTTTT.

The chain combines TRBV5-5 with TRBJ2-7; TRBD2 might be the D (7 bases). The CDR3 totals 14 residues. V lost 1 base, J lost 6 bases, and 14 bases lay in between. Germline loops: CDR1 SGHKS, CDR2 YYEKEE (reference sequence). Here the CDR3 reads CASSLYMGGAEQYF. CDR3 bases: TGTGCCAGCAGCTTGTACATGGGGGGGGCCGAGCAGTACTTC.